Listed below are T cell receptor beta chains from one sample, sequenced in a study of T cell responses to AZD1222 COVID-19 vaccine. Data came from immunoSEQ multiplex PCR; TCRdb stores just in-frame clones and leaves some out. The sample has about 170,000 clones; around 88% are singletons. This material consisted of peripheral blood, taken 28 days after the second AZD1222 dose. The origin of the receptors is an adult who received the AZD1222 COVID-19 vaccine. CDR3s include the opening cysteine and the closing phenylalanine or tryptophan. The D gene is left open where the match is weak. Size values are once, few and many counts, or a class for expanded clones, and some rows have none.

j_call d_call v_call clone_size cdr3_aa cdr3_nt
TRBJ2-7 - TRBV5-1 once CASSAVGGALTYEQYF TGCGCCAGCAGCGCGGTTGGGGGGGCCTTGACCTACGAGCAGTACTTC
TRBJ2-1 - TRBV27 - CASQSGSGVGSLNEQFF TGTGCCAGCCAGAGTGGCTCAGGGGTGGGCTCCCTAAATGAGCAGTTCTTC
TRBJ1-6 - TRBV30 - CAWSGSRVALANSPLHF TGTGCCTGGAGTGGGAGCAGGGTGGCCCTCGCGAATTCACCCCTCCACTTT
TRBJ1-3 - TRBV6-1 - CASSEAGGNGNTIYF TGTGCCAGCAGTGAAGCTGGGGGGAACGGAAACACCATATATTTT
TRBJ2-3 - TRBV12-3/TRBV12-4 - CASSLVAGDTQYF TGTGCCAGCAGTTTAGTGGCGGGAGATACGCAGTATTTT
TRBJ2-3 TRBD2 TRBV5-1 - CASRTSGGTDTQYF TGCGCCAGCAGGACTAGCGGGGGCACAGATACGCAGTATTTT
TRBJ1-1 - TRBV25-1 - CASTQPGRNTEAFF TGTGCCAGCACCCAACCTGGGAGGAACACTGAAGCTTTCTTT
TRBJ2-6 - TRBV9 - CASSVVDNVLTF TGTGCCAGCAGCGTAGTGGACAACGTCCTGACTTTC
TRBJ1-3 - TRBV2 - CASSERALTGNTIYF TGTGCCAGCAGTGAAAGGGCGTTAACTGGAAACACCATATATTTT
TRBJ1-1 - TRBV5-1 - CASSLSDPGDITEAFF TGCGCCAGCAGCTTGTCCGACCCCGGGGATATCACTGAAGCTTTCTTT
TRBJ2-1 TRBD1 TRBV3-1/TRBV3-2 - CASREGQGAYNEQFF TGTGCCAGCAGGGAAGGACAGGGAGCCTACAATGAGCAGTTCTTC
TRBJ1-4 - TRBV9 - CASSVAGGALRSKLFF TGTGCCAGCAGCGTAGCGGGGGGGGCATTAAGGTCAAAACTGTTTTTT
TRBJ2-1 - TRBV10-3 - CAISGGTDTYNEQFF TGTGCCATCAGCGGGGGGACAGACACCTACAATGAGCAGTTCTTC
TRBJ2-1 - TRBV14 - CASSLVEGFANEQFF TGTGCCAGCAGCCTCGTTGAGGGTTTCGCCAATGAGCAGTTCTTC
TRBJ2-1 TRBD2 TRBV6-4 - CASSVESGGYNEQFF TGTGCCAGCAGTGTGGAGAGCGGGGGGTACAATGAGCAGTTCTTC
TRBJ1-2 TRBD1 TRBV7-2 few CASSLITGGGYGYTF TGTGCCAGCAGCTTGATCACAGGGGGAGGGTATGGCTACACCTTC
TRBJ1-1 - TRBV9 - CASSASFGEGTEAFF TGTGCCAGCAGCGCGTCTTTTGGGGAAGGCACTGAAGCTTTCTTT
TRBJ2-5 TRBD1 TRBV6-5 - CASRRDRGETQYF TGTGCCAGCAGACGGGACAGGGGAGAGACCCAGTACTTC
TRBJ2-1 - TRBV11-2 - CASSPQGAGGQREFF TGTGCCAGCAGCCCCCAGGGGGCGGGGGGACAAAGGGAGTTCTTC
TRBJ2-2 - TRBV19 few CASARDHANTGELFF TGTGCCAGTGCAAGAGATCACGCGAACACCGGGGAGCTGTTTTTT
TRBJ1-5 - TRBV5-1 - CASSFLGGNNQPQHF TGCGCCAGCAGCTTCCTCGGCGGAAACAATCAGCCCCAGCATTTT
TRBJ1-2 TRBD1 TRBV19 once CASSSRDRGSVYGYTF TGTGCCAGTAGTTCGCGGGACAGGGGTTCGGTCTATGGCTACACCTTC
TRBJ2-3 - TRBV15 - CATRADALTDTQYF TGTGCCACCCGAGCGGACGCCCTCACAGATACGCAGTATTTT
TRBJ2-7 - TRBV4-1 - CASRSGDEQYF TGCGCCAGCAGGAGTGGAGACGAGCAGTACTTC
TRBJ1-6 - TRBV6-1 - CASSETPGLANSPLHF TGTGCCAGCAGTGAGACCCCGGGTCTGGCTAATTCACCCCTCCACTTT
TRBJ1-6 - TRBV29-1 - CSVQSSYNSPLHF TGCAGCGTACAGAGCTCCTATAATTCACCCCTCCACTTT
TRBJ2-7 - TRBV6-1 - CASSEAGPGGLYF TGTGCCAGCAGTGAAGCCGGCCCCGGAGGGCTGTACTTC
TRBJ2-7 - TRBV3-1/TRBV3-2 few CASSPRQAKNYEQYF TGTGCCAGCAGCCCCCGACAGGCGAAAAACTACGAGCAGTACTTC
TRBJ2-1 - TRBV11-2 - CASSGFPGPKSSYNEQFF TGTGCCAGCAGCGGGTTCCCGGGACCTAAGAGCTCCTACAATGAGCAGTTCTTC
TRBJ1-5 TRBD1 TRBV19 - CASRPWGQAYSNQPQHF TGTGCCAGTAGGCCATGGGGACAGGCGTATAGCAATCAGCCCCAGCATTTT
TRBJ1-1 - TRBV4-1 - CASSQDRLTTEAFF TGCGCCAGCAGCCAAGATCGTCTTACTACTGAAGCTTTCTTT
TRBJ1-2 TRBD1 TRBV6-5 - CASRNRTGTYGYTF TGTGCCAGCAGAAACCGGACAGGGACCTATGGCTACACCTTC
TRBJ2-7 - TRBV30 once CAWSVRWSEQYF TGTGCCTGGAGTGTGAGATGGAGCGAGCAGTACTTC
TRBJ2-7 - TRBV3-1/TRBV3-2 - CASSHRRDSYEQYF TGTGCCAGCAGCCATCGCCGGGATTCCTACGAGCAGTACTTC
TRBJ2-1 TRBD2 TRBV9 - CASSVAGGRGGEQFF TGTGCCAGCAGCGTCGCGGGGGGCCGGGGTGGTGAGCAGTTCTTC
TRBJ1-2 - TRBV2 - CAVTGQANYGYTF TGTGCGGTTACCGGACAAGCTAACTATGGCTACACCTTC
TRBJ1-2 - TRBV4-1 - CASSQASGFNYGYTF TGCGCCAGCAGCCAAGCGTCAGGGTTTAACTATGGCTACACCTTC
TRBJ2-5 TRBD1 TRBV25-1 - CASLQGVTQYF TGTGCCAGCCTTCAGGGGGTGACCCAGTACTTC
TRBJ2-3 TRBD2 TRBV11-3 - CASSTRSGGDADTQYF TGTGCCAGCAGCACTCGTAGCGGGGGCGACGCAGATACGCAGTATTTT
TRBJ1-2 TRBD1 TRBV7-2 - CASSQGEPRGDGYTF TGTGCCAGCAGCCAGGGGGAGCCGAGGGGGGATGGCTACACCTTC
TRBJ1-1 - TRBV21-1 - CASSGPNRGYGISEAFF TGTGCCAGCAGCGGCCCCAACAGGGGATACGGGATTTCTGAAGCTTTCTTT
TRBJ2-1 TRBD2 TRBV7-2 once CASSLIGGDNEQFF TGTGCCAGCAGCTTAATCGGGGGGGACAATGAGCAGTTCTTC
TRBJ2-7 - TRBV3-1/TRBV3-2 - CASSQGDNQLYEQYF TGTGCCAGCAGCCAAGGGGACAACCAGCTCTACGAGCAGTACTTC
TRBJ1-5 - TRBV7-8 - CASSRAREFNQPQHF TGTGCCAGCAGCCGCGCGCGGGAGTTCAATCAGCCCCAGCATTTT
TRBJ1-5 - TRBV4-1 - CASSRLQGMGNQPQHF TGCGCCAGCAGCCGATTACAGGGTATGGGCAATCAGCCCCAGCATTTT
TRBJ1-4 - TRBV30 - CAWSALFREKLFF TGTGCCTGGAGTGCCCTATTCCGTGAAAAACTGTTTTTT
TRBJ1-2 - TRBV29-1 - CSGIGDKGYTF TGCAGCGGGATAGGGGACAAGGGCTACACCTTC
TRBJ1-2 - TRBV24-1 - CATSDTVRGSGSGYTF TGTGCCACCAGTGATACGGTCAGGGGATCAGGGAGTGGCTACACCTTC
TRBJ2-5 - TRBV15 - CATSYLPWVGDPPNHQETQYF TGTGCCACCAGCTACCTCCCTTGGGTGGGGGATCCCCCCAATCACCAAGAGACCCAGTACTTC
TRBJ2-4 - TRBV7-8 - CASSPKGILAKNIQYF TGTGCCAGCAGCCCCAAGGGAATCCTAGCCAAAAACATTCAGTACTTC
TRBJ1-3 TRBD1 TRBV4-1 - CASSQDSQGAWNTIYF TGCGCCAGCAGCCAAGATAGCCAGGGGGCTTGGAACACCATATATTTT
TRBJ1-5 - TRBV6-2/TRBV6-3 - CASSNPVGGSNQPQHF TGTGCCAGCAGCAATCCGGTAGGGGGAAGCAATCAGCCCCAGCATTTT
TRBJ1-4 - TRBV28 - CASRTGLDEKLFF TGTGCCAGCAGAACAGGGCTGGATGAAAAACTGTTTTTT
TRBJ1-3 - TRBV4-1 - CASSQDGLVSGNTIYF TGCGCCAGCAGCCAAGATGGGTTGGTGTCTGGAAACACCATATATTTT
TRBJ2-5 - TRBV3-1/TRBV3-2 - CASSQVKETQYF TGTGCCAGCAGCCAAGTCAAAGAGACCCAGTACTTC